The T cell receptor beta chain under discussion was sequenced for a study of blood T cell repertoires in COVID-19. In the study overall: The study drew acute and convalescent COVID-19 samples from the United States, Italy and Spain.

The sample holds one count of this clone. Individuals drawn from 24 US areas were roughly 18 to 100 years old. Germline CDR1 and CDR2: MDHEN and SYDVKM. The V gene end was trimmed by 5 bases and the J gene end by 6 bases; junction bases not matched to a gene: 10. The CDR3 is 16 amino acids. Original processing methods: Amplification with reference gene primers provided the estimates of nucleated cell counts. Repertoires were generated with immunoSEQ multiplex PCR, while TCRdb's copy carries only in-frame clones and drops some. That table furnishes V, J and clone size, whereas the DNA furnished D and trimming. The repertoire holds a few hundred thousand clones, with 65% to 90% as singletons.

Sequencing was performed on PBMCs or T cells enriched from blood (not recorded which). The TCR sequence derives from a woman between 40 and 55 years old with acute COVID-19. The chain has TRBV28 and TRBJ2-1; 10 nucleotides match TRBD2. The CDR3 coding sequence is TGTGCCAGCAGTCCCCGGAGGGTAGCGGGAGGCAATGAGCAGTTCTTC. This encodes CASSPRRVAGGNEQFF.